This T cell receptor (beta chain) derives from a study of human T cells and chemical hapten exposure. About the research overall: Patients' scalps got diphenylcyclopropenone weekly throughout the approximately 22-week study. Reading of the patch tests, which applied 0.01% DPC to the upper back, occurred at 6 days. Study findings and constraints: TCRs at a frequency above 1 in 1000 stayed unchanged with DPC sensitization.

The sample holds many counts of this clonotype. Its matching antigen is unknown. The CDR3 length is 15 residues. Germline CDR1 SGHTA, CDR2 FQGNSA. V shed 6 bases and J shed 0 bases, with 12 bases lying between them. The library labeled individual cDNA molecules by adding unique molecular identifiers to them. From the RACE reads, TCRdb called clonotypes with MiXCR, one entry per CDR3 protein. The repertoire consists of just under 350,000 distinct CDR3 sequences, with about 7% occurring once and the leading ten covering around 8.2%. Stated time point: patch test 1, 2 weeks after DPC sensitization. Treatment specified: therapeutic diphenylcyclopropenone sensitization with weekly scalp DPC.

The sequence came from a woman under 30 with alopecia areata. Some clones in this sample may be carry-over from other donors' samples. This material consisted of whole blood, taken in connection with sensitization to the hapten diphenylcyclopropenone (DPC). The chain carries TRBV7-2 and TRBJ2-1; perhaps TRBD1 as D (6 bases). The CDR3 bases are TGTGCCAGCAGATCCACAGGGCCCTCCTACAATGAGCAGTTCTTC. Translation: CASRSTGPSYNEQFF.